Below, 16 T cell receptor beta chains from the same sample are listed, as sequenced in a study of metastatic and nonmetastatic thyroid tumors. Patients underwent thyroid surgery, and none had received any treatment before it. TCRdb re-processed the PCR reads through MiXCR. The sample has about 93,000 clones; roughly 13% are singletons. Material: blood. Receptor source: a female donor with papillary thyroid cancer or a benign thyroid nodule (not recorded which). Some clones in this sample may be carry-over from other donors' samples.

As to this clone: A single base separates this from a much larger clone, so it may be a read error. In this CDR3 the conserved last residue, phenylalanine or tryptophan, is missing, so a read error is likely. This chain joins TRBV9 and TRBJ2-2; D not resolved. With 4 bases removed from V and 2 bases from J, the gap between germline ends came to 15 bases. Germline CDR1 and CDR2: SGDLS and YYNGEE. The CDR3 loop spans 16 amino acids. DNA of the CDR3: TGTGCCAGCAGCCCCAGGCCAGGCCGAAACACCGGGGAGCTGTTTTCT. This encodes CASSPRPGRNTGELFS.

This clone was observed a few times. The rearrangement joins TRBV30 to TRBJ2-1; TRBD2 aligns across 9 bases. The V and J ends lost 5 bases and 9 bases, in that order; junction bases with no gene match: 8. The CDR3 loop spans 13 amino acids. Germline CDR1 is GTSNPN and CDR2 is SVGIG (reference sequence). As DNA, the CDR3 is TGTGCCTGGTTAGAGGATAGCGGGAGTGAGCAGTTCTTC. This gives the protein CAWLEDSGSEQFF.

This clone was counted ten times or more. The chain links TRBV6-5 to TRBJ2-1, with no clear D. This CDR3 has 17 amino acids. V was pared by 0 bases and J by 5 bases, with 17 bases between. CDR1 is MNHEY and CDR2 is SVGAGI in the germline V gene. The CDR3 is CASSYSAGVRRHNEQFF. As DNA, the CDR3 is TGTGCCAGCAGTTACTCGGCCGGCGTCCGACGGCACAATGAGCAGTTCTTC.

This clone was recorded many times. This same CDR3 is encoded by further DNA sequences in the sample. The V and J genes are TRBV7-8 and TRBJ2-2; 7 positions match TRBD1. With 0 bases clipped from V and 6 bases from J, the junction kept 7 bases outside the gene matches. The CDR3 loop spans 16 amino acids. Germline V gene lookup returns CDR1 SGHVS and CDR2 FQNEAQ. The CDR3 loop reads CASSLARAGGAGELFF. CDR3 in DNA: TGTGCCAGCAGCTTAGCACGGGCAGGGGGAGCCGGGGAGCTGTTTTTT.

The CDR3, as DNA: TGCAGTGCTAGAGAAATCGGCGTGGCGCAAGAGACCCAGTACTTC. As protein: CSAREIGVAQETQYF. The chain recombines TRBV20-1 with TRBJ2-7; D remains ambiguous. The J call may be faulty, since TRBJ2-5 better matches the DNA end. Per the germline V gene, CDR1 is DFQATT and CDR2 is SNEGSKA (reference sequence). The CDR3 loop spans 15 amino acids.

Many counts were recorded for this clone. The V and J genes are TRBV19 and TRBJ1-4, with a possible D match to TRBD1 (5 bases). The V and J ends lost 8 bases and 6 bases respectively, with 10 bases between them. From germline, CDR1 is LNHDA and CDR2 SQIVND (reference sequence). This CDR3 spans 12 amino acids. Written as DNA, the CDR3 is TGTGCCAGTGGCAGGGTAGATGAAAAACTGTTTTTT. As protein: CASGRVDEKLFF.

This clone was counted at least ten times. This chain joins TRBV7-2 and TRBJ2-1, with 8 positions matching TRBD2. The germline gives CDR1 SGHTA, CDR2 FQGNSA. The CDR3 covers 17 residues. The junction had 11 bases not matched to a gene; V was cut back by 1 base and J by 6 bases. The CDR3 nucleotides read TGTGCCAGCAGCTTAGTAGTCACCGGACTAGCCCCCAATGAGCAGTTCTTC. Its protein product is CASSLVVTGLAPNEQFF.

This clone was seen many times. V usage is TRBV6-2 or TRBV6-3 and J usage is TRBJ1-2, with D perhaps matching TRBD1 (5 bases). The V and J ends lost 7 bases and 2 bases respectively, with 8 bases between them. The CDR3 covers 12 residues. Germline CDR1 reads MNHEY; CDR2 reads SVGEGT. The chain's CDR3 is CASTRDNYGYTF. The CDR3 DNA reads TGTGCCAGCACCCGGGACAACTATGGCTACACCTTC.

This clone was found many times. This chain links TRBV5-6 with TRBJ1-4; D is uncertain. V was clipped by 3 bases and J by 2 bases, with 11 bases between them. Germline V gene lookup returns CDR1 SGHDT and CDR2 YYEEEE. The CDR3 runs 15 residues. Written as DNA, the CDR3 is TGTGCCAGCAGCTGGAGGCTCGCTACTAATGAAAAACTGTTTTTT. Its protein product is CASSWRLATNEKLFF.

Concerning this clone: A much larger clone is a single base away; this may be a read error. No conserved phenylalanine or tryptophan is present at the end of the CDR3, so a read error is the likely explanation. The V and J genes are TRBV7-2 and TRBJ2-4; D uncertain. The CDR3 runs to 13 residues. CDR1 SGHTA and CDR2 FQGNSA come from the germline V gene. Trimming left V 5 bases short and J 1 base short, with 6 bases between. Written as DNA, the CDR3 is TGTGCCAGCAGCCCGAGTGCCAAAAACATTCAGTACTTA. This translates into CASSPSAKNIQYL.

This clone has at least ten counts. The V gene is TRBV4-3, the J gene TRBJ2-1, with D uncertain. Trimming left V 0 bases short and J 4 bases short, with 13 bases between. This CDR3 is 16 amino acids long. The germline gives CDR1 LGHNA, CDR2 YSLEER. CDR3 protein: CASSQDSARPYNEQFF. The CDR3 bases are TGCGCCAGCAGCCAAGATTCAGCCAGGCCATACAATGAGCAGTTCTTC.

This clone was seen repeatedly, ten times or more. The V gene is TRBV6-1, the J gene TRBJ1-4; 9 bases are shared with TRBD1. J lost 8 bases, V lost 3 bases, and 7 bases had no gene match. The CDR3 sequence is 15 residues long. Germline loops: CDR1 MNHNS, CDR2 SASEGT. CDR3 sequence: CASSDSGTGLEKLFF. DNA of the CDR3: TGTGCCAGCAGTGATTCCGGGACAGGGTTGGAAAAACTGTTTTTT.

This clone appeared many times. The chain uses TRBV10-1 and TRBJ2-7, with D uncertain. The CDR3 loop spans 12 amino acids. Germline lookup yields CDR1 WNHNN and CDR2 SYGVQD (reference sequence). V lost 7 bases and J 0 bases, leaving 7 bases between the germline ends. CDR3 loop: CASTSHSYEQYF. CDR3 nucleotides: TGCGCCAGCACTAGTCACTCCTACGAGCAGTACTTC.

This clone has just a few counts. This may arise from a read error, as a much more abundant clone is one base away. The same CDR3 arises from other DNA sequences in this sample as well. This rearrangement joins TRBV10-3 to TRBJ2-7; D is possibly TRBD1 (5 bases). Germline assignment: CDR1 ENHRY and CDR2 SYGVKD. Trimming shortened V by 6 bases and J by 4 bases, and 13 bases separated the two germline ends. CDR3 size: 13 residues. Here the CDR3 reads CAIRQTQGYEQYF. CDR3 DNA: TGTGCCATCAGACAAACCCAGGGATACGAGCAGTACTTC.

This clone was observed at least ten times. The J gene is TRBJ2-5, the V gene TRBV9; D perhaps matches TRBD1 (6 bases). CDR1 is SGDLS, CDR2 YYNGEE, per germline. This CDR3 is 16 amino acids long. The ends were cut back, 0 bases at V and 2 bases at J, with 14 bases in the middle. This CDR3 reads CASSVEGVSGQETQYF. The CDR3 coding sequence is TGTGCCAGCAGCGTAGAGGGGGTCTCGGGTCAAGAGACCCAGTACTTC.

A remark on this clone: A much larger clone lies one base from this, so it may be a read error. This sample also contains other DNA sequences that code for the same CDR3. The chain combines TRBV5-1 with TRBJ2-1; 9 bases are shared with TRBD1. This CDR3 is built from 15 residues. Germline CDR1 reads SGHRS; CDR2 reads YFSETQ. CDR3: CASSPRGQGRNEQFF. For the CDR3, the DNA is TGCGCCAGCAGCCCGCGGGGACAGGGTAGGAATGAACAGTTCTTC.